This paragraph covers one T cell receptor (beta chain) sequence. Authors of the study amplified TCR beta CDR3 regions from RNA transcripts. Primed by the HTBI set, a first-round RT-PCR was run on the TCR CDR3. Each CDR3 protein gets one entry after TCRdb re-called the multiplex PCR reads with MiXCR. Altogether 300,000 to 450,000 distinct CDR3 sequences are present, approximately 25% being singletons, with the ten largest covering roughly 70%. These data come from a study of T cells in Graves' hyperthyroidism and ophthalmopathy. This CDR3 region has 13 residues. Germline V CDR1 and CDR2: MNHNY, SVGAGI (reference sequence). V lost 0 bases, J lost 5 bases, and 0 bases stayed unmatched.

Material for sequencing was blood. The clonotype originates from a man aged 45-65 years with Graves' hyperthyroidism. The gene calls are TRBV6-6 and TRBJ2-5, with 7 bases matching TRBD2. CDR3 protein: CASSYSGGETQYF. As DNA, the CDR3 is TGTGCCAGCAGTTACTCGGGGGGGGAGACCCAGTACTTC.